The 27 T cell receptor beta chains given below trace back to one sample, sequenced in a study of spatial heterogeneity in lung cancer (dated by TCRdb to between 2018 and 2021). The method behind the library was 5' RACE. TCRdb lists the instrument as NextSeq 500. TCRdb ran its own pipeline on the public reads, namely fastp trimming at Q25 and MiXCR clone calling, and kept in-frame beta chains. Every distinct CDR3 protein forms one entry, paired with its most common genes and DNA. The sample profile shows around 98,000 distinct CDR3 sequences; 15% to 20% of them were found once. The top ten constitute about a fifth of the sample. The sample's time point label, decoded: blood at routine non-recurrence follow-up after resection. This material consisted of PBMCs, taken at follow-up. The receptors derive from a male donor with early-stage non-small cell lung cancer.

The chain is built from TRBV6-6 and TRBJ2-1, with TRBD2 matching over 10 bases. The CDR3 contains 16 residues. Trimming took 4 bases from V and 7 from J; bases not matched to a gene: 10. Germline CDR1 reads MNHNY; CDR2 reads SVGAGI (reference sequence). CDR3 region: CASSLNPSGRGNEQFF. DNA of the CDR3: TGTGCCAGCAGTTTGAACCCTAGCGGGAGAGGAAATGAGCAGTTCTTC.

This clonotype showed up many times. V is TRBV7-3 and J is TRBJ2-1; TRBD2 agrees at 7 bases. CDR1 is SGHTA, CDR2 FQGTGA, per germline. The CDR3 contains 15 residues. V lost 3 bases and J lost 8; bases outside the gene matches: 10. The CDR3 reads CASSLSGIYTDEQFF. The CDR3 nucleotides read TGTGCCAGCAGCTTGAGCGGGATTTATACCGATGAGCAGTTCTTC.

This clonotype was recorded a few times. A junction end diverges from the germline sequence, so it may reflect a read error. The genes are TRBV20-1 and TRBJ1-1; TRBD1 matches at 7 bases. CDR3 length: 10 residues. Germline V gives CDR1 DFQATT, CDR2 SNEGSKA (reference sequence). This chain's CDR3 is CSAPVMQGGF. In DNA form, the CDR3 reads TGCAGTGCCCCCGTGATGCAGGGGGGATTT.

The chain couples TRBV7-3 to TRBJ2-2, with D unclear. The CDR3 runs to 16 residues. Trimming shortened V by 3 bases and J by 0 bases, and 11 bases separated the two germline ends. Per the germline V gene, CDR1 is SGHTA and CDR2 is FQGTGA. CDR3 sequence reads: CASSFLTASNTGELFF. The CDR3 DNA follows: TGTGCCAGCAGCTTCCTAACAGCTTCGAACACCGGGGAGCTGTTTTTT.

This sequence joins TRBV7-8 and TRBJ2-3, with TRBD2 matching 12 bases. Trimming removed 5 bases from V and 7 bases from J; junction bases left unmatched: 7. This CDR3 contains 15 residues. CDR1 is SGHVS, CDR2 FQNEAQ, per germline. CDR3 sequence (DNA): TGTGCCAGCAGCCGCGGACTAGCGGGAAGATATACGCAGTATTTT. It is translated as CASSRGLAGRYTQYF.

The chain has TRBV5-1 and TRBJ2-1; 9 bases line up with TRBD1. CDR1 SGHRS and CDR2 YFSETQ come from the germline V gene. Trimming removed 4 bases from V and 7 bases from J; junction bases left unmatched: 3. The CDR3 is 13 residues long. The chain's CDR3 is CASSTGGRNEQFF. The CDR3 DNA sequence: TGCGCCAGCAGCACAGGGGGCAGGAATGAGCAGTTCTTC.

V usage is TRBV12-5 and J usage is TRBJ2-1; D gene uncertain. Trimming stripped 0 bases from V and 4 bases from J, with 16 bases between. The CDR3 totals 17 residues. Looked up from germline, CDR1 is LGHNT and CDR2 is FRNRAP. The CDR3 DNA follows: TGTGCTAGTGGTTTGGTACTTGGCAGGCCCAGGTACAATGAGCAGTTCTTC. It encodes CASGLVLGRPRYNEQFF. Drawing the rest from reference TRBV12-5 and TRBJ2-1, the complete variable domain is DARVTQTPRHKVTEMGQEVTMRCQPILGHNTVFWYRQTMMQGLELLAYFRNRAPLDDSGMPKDRFSAEMPDATLATLKIQPSEPRDSAVYFCASGLVLGRPRYNEQFFGPGTRLTVL.

A few counts support this clonotype. V and J are TRBV7-2 and TRBJ2-5; 10 bases map to TRBD1. V shed 2 bases, J shed 5 bases, and the junction held 11 bases outside the gene matches. CDR1 SGHTA and CDR2 FQGNSA come from the germline V gene. The CDR3 loop spans 17 amino acids. In DNA, the CDR3 is TGTGCCAGCAGCTTATTCCGATTGACAGGGGGCGGGGAGACCCAGTACTTC. It encodes CASSLFRLTGGGETQYF. Filled out from reference TRBV7-2 and TRBJ2-5, the complete variable domain reads GAGVSQSPSNKVTEKGKDVELRCDPISGHTALYWYRQSLGQGLEFLIYFQGNSAPDKSGLPSDRFSAERTGGSVSTLTIQRTQQEDSAVYLCASSLFRLTGGGETQYFGPGTRLLVL.

The chain joins TRBV6-5 to TRBJ2-5; D remains ambiguous. The germline V and J ends were trimmed by 0 bases and 1 base, with 6 bases remaining between them. The CDR3 runs 14 residues. Germline V gene lookup returns CDR1 MNHEY and CDR2 SVGAGI. The CDR3 DNA follows: TGTGCCAGCAGTTACTCCCGCATCCAAGAGACCCAGTACTTC. Protein: CASSYSRIQETQYF.

The chain uses TRBV5-1 and TRBJ2-2; no firm D call. Germline V gives CDR1 SGHRS, CDR2 YFSETQ. V gave up 4 bases and J gave up 7 bases, with 14 bases separating them. The CDR3 is made up of 14 amino acids. CDR3 nucleotide sequence: TGCGCCAGCAGCGCCGGCGGAAGTTTCGGGGAGCTGTTTTTT. This translates into CASSAGGSFGELFF.

The table lists this clonotype with a few counts. The V call is TRBV12-3 or TRBV12-4, the J call TRBJ2-5, with TRBD2 as a possible D gene (6 bases). There are 13 residues in the CDR3. The germline V and J ends were trimmed by 3 bases and 4 bases, with 9 bases remaining between them. DNA of the CDR3: TGTGCCAGCAGTTTGGGGGGAGGAGAGACCCAGTACTTC. Its translation: CASSLGGGETQYF.

The sample holds many counts of this clonotype. The rearrangement uses TRBV30 and TRBJ1-4, with a possible D match to TRBD1 (5 bases). Germline V gene sequence: CDR1 GTSNPN, CDR2 SVGIG (reference sequence). V was cut by 2 bases and J by 2 bases, with 6 bases left in between. CDR3 length: 13 amino acids. The CDR3 nucleotides read TGTGCCTGGAGTCGGGACACTAATGAAAAACTGTTTTTT. Amino acids: CAWSRDTNEKLFF.

The J gene is TRBJ1-3, the V gene TRBV5-6; unclear D gene. The germline CDR1 and CDR2 sequences are SGHDT and YYEEEE. V lost 0 bases to trimming and J lost 0 bases, with 7 bases between them. The CDR3 runs 15 residues. CDR3 nucleotides: TGTGCCAGCAGCTTGGTGCTAGCCTCTGGAAACACCATATATTTT. This encodes CASSLVLASGNTIYF. Full variable domain (rest looked up from reference TRBV5-6 and TRBJ1-3): DAGVTQSPTHLIKTRGQQVTLRCSPKSGHDTVSWYQQALGQGPQFIFQYYEEEERQRGNFPDRFSGHQFPNYSSELNVNALLLGDSALYLCASSLVLASGNTIYFGEGSWLTVV.

The V gene is TRBV5-6, the J gene TRBJ1-3; perhaps TRBD1 as D (5 bases). This CDR3 region has 15 residues. The ends were cut back, 1 base at V and 3 bases at J, with 11 bases in the middle. The germline gives CDR1 SGHDT, CDR2 YYEEEE. The CDR3 is CASSLMGVLGNTIYF. CDR3 sequence (DNA): TGTGCCAGCAGCTTGATGGGGGTCCTTGGAAACACCATATATTTT.

The chain has TRBV7-9 and TRBJ2-7; D may correspond to TRBD1 or TRBD2 (5 bases each). The CDR3 has 13 amino acids. The germline CDR1 and CDR2 sequences are SEHNR and FQNEAQ (reference sequence). The germline V and J ends were trimmed by 1 base and 2 bases, with 6 bases remaining between them. The CDR3 DNA reads TGTGCCAGCAGCTTAGGGGGACCCTACGAGCAGTACTTC. As protein: CASSLGGPYEQYF.

The gene calls are TRBV5-1 and TRBJ2-7, with TRBD1 identical over 7 bases. V lost 0 bases to trimming and J lost 4 bases; unmatched junction nucleotides: 7. Germline V gives CDR1 SGHRS, CDR2 YFSETQ. There are 15 residues in the CDR3. The CDR3 sequence is CASSLEGGRGYEQYF. The CDR3, as DNA: TGCGCCAGCAGCTTGGAAGGGGGCCGGGGATACGAGCAGTACTTC. Variable domain in full (rest from reference TRBV5-1 and TRBJ2-7): KAGVTQTPRYLIKTRGQQVTLSCSPISGHRSVSWYQQTPGQGLQFLFEYFSETQRNKGNFPGRFSGRQFSNSRSEMNVSTLELGDSALYLCASSLEGGRGYEQYFGPGTRLTVT.

This clonotype was observed many times. The chain carries TRBV29-1 and TRBJ2-7; 7 bases are a match to TRBD1. Germline loops: CDR1 SQVTM, CDR2 ANQGSEA. CDR3 length equals 13 residues. Trimming cost V 3 bases and J 4 bases; bases outside gene matches: 6. In nucleotides, the CDR3 is TGCAGCGTTGACGGGACAGAGCTATACGAGCAGTACTTC. Translating gives CSVDGTELYEQYF.

The chain combines TRBV12-5 with TRBJ2-1; TRBD2 aligns across 10 bases. Unmatched junction bases numbered 9, after V lost 2 bases and J lost 8 bases. Germline V gene sequence: CDR1 LGHNT, CDR2 FRNRAP. CDR3 length: 16 amino acids. The CDR3 sequence: CASGLSAGGARDEQFF. As DNA, the CDR3 is TGTGCTAGTGGTTTGTCAGCGGGAGGGGCTAGGGATGAGCAGTTCTTC.

This clonotype has a count of ten or more. This chain joins TRBV4-1 and TRBJ2-3, with D perhaps TRBD2 (6 bases). Looked up from germline, CDR1 is MGHRA and CDR2 is YSYEKL. Trimming took 1 base from V and 4 from J, leaving 6 bases between them. This CDR3 contains 13 residues. The CDR3 region has the DNA TGCGCCAGCAGCCAAGGACTAGCAGATACGCAGTATTTT. Translated, it gives CASSQGLADTQYF.

This clonotype was detected only a few times. J is TRBJ2-1 and V is TRBV7-9; D is possibly TRBD1 (6 bases). Germline-derived CDR1 and CDR2 are SEHNR and FQNEAQ (reference sequence). CDR3 length equals 14 residues. The germline V and J ends were trimmed by 1 base and 4 bases, with 8 bases remaining between them. This CDR3 reads CASSLDTGYNEQFF. DNA of the CDR3: TGTGCCAGCAGCTTAGATACAGGGTACAATGAGCAGTTCTTC. The variable domain in full, with the rest retrieved from reference TRBV7-9 and TRBJ2-1, is DTGVSQNPRHKITKRGQNVTFRCDPISEHNRLYWYRQTLGQGPEFLTYFQNEAQLEKSRLLSDRFSAERPKGSFSTLEIQRTEQGDSAMYLCASSLDTGYNEQFFGPGTRLTVL.

V is TRBV15 and J is TRBJ2-3; TRBD1 aligns across 9 bases. Germline-derived CDR1 and CDR2 are LNHNV and YYDKDF (reference sequence). After removal of 3 bases from V and 8 bases from J, the junction contained 9 bases not matched to a gene. CDR3 length equals 15 residues. In nucleotides, the CDR3 is TGTGCCACCAGCAGCCGGGACAGGGTGGGAGGTACGCAGTATTTT. It is translated as CATSSRDRVGGTQYF.

This clonotype was recorded a few times. This chain links TRBV12-3 or TRBV12-4 with TRBJ2-3, with 9 bases fitting TRBD1. V was pared by 6 bases and J by 5 bases, with 6 bases of the junction left unmatched. This CDR3 has 14 residues. DNA of the CDR3: TGTGCCAGCAGCCCCGGACAGGGGATAGATACGCAGTATTTT. Translated: CASSPGQGIDTQYF.

This clonotype was recorded a few times. One junction end does not reproduce the germline sequence, and a read error may be involved. The chain joins TRBV25-1 to TRBJ2-1, with 11 positions matching TRBD2. CDR3 length equals 13 residues. Germline values: CDR1 MGHDK, CDR2 SYGVNS. Written as DNA, the CDR3 is TGTGCCAGTCGCGGGACTAGCGGCCAGAGGGTGATCTTC. Amino acid sequence: CASRGTSGQRVIF.

This clonotype was observed a handful of times. V gene TRBV12-3 or TRBV12-4 combines with J gene TRBJ2-7; 11 bases map to TRBD2. Germline trimming cut 1 base from V and 2 bases from J; bases unmatched to any gene: 4. The CDR3 runs 16 residues. The CDR3 region is CASSLVLLAGAYEQYF. Here the CDR3 DNA reads TGTGCCAGCAGTTTAGTGTTACTAGCGGGGGCCTACGAGCAGTACTTC.

The rearrangement joins TRBV6-2 or TRBV6-3 to TRBJ2-1; 11 nucleotides agree with TRBD1. CDR1 and CDR2 (germline): MNHEY, SVGEGT. The trim removed 5 bases at V and 2 bases at J, leaving 11 bases unmatched. This CDR3 spans 18 amino acids. The CDR3 nucleotides read TGTGCCAGCAGTAGGGGACAGGGGGGGCGAGACCCCTACAATGAGCAGTTCTTC. Its protein product is CASSRGQGGRDPYNEQFF.

The chain joins TRBV15 to TRBJ2-7; TRBD2 matches at 8 bases. With 1 base clipped from V and 0 bases from J, the junction kept 8 bases outside the gene matches. This CDR3 comprises 17 residues. CDR1 is LNHNV, CDR2 YYDKDF, per germline (reference sequence). Written as DNA, the CDR3 is TGTGCCACCAGCAGAGCCCCCCGGGAGGGGAGCTCCTACGAGCAGTACTTC. This sequence encodes CATSRAPREGSSYEQYF.

The chain couples TRBV7-7 to TRBJ2-5; D uncertain. The CDR3 loop spans 13 amino acids. V was pared by 2 bases and J by 6 bases, with 10 bases between. CDR1 is SSHAT and CDR2 is FNYEAQ in the germline V gene (reference sequence). The CDR3: CASSLTLLKTQYF. In DNA form, the CDR3 reads TGTGCCAGCAGCTTAACACTTTTGAAGACCCAGTACTTC. The whole variable domain, remainder taken from reference TRBV7-7 and TRBJ2-5, is GAGVSQSPRYKVTKRGQDVTLRCDPISSHATLYWYQQALGQGPEFLTYFNYEAQPDKSGLPSDRFSAERPEGSISTLTIQRTEQRDSAMYRCASSLTLLKTQYFGPGTRLLVL.